The 20 T cell receptor beta chains below come from one sample, sequenced in a study of blood T cell repertoires in COVID-19 (dated by TCRdb to 2018 to 2020). Preparation of the library involved the immunoSEQ multiplex PCR assay. The immuneACCESS repertoire file appears here via TCRdb, limited to in-frame rearrangements. These files lack a portion of the clones; in checked studies, under half of the deficit traces to unresolved V genes, and the cause of the others is not known. The sample profile shows around 170,000 clones; about 86% of them were found once. The ten biggest clones cover roughly 4% of the sample. Sequencing was performed on peripheral blood. The receptors originated from a woman aged 70 to 79 with acute or convalescent COVID-19.

This chain links TRBV4-2 with TRBJ1-4; D uncertain. This CDR3 region has 15 residues. Trimming took off 0 bases at V and 4 bases at J, with 9 bases between the two ends. The germline CDR1 and CDR2 sequences are LGHNA and YNFKEQ. CDR3 coding DNA: TGTGCCAGCAGCCAAGAGGGCAGATATAATGAAAAACTGTTTTTT. Protein: CASSQEGRYNEKLFF.

Comments on this clone: It may be a read error: a sequence one base away is much more abundant. At the DNA level, this CDR3 is encoded by other sequences in the same sample as well. V gene TRBV7-2 combines with J gene TRBJ1-2, with 7 bases identical to TRBD1. The CDR3 runs 13 residues. The V gene end was trimmed by 5 bases and the J gene end by 2 bases; junction bases not matched to a gene: 2. From germline, CDR1 is SGHTA and CDR2 FQGNSA. The CDR3 spells CASSPDRNYGYTF. Written as DNA, the CDR3 is TGTGCCAGCAGCCCGGACAGGAACTATGGCTACACCTTC.

This chain joins TRBV4-3 and TRBJ1-6; D ambiguous. The germline V gene has CDR1 LGHNA and CDR2 YSLEER. V dropped 1 base and J dropped 10 bases, with 8 bases sitting between them. The CDR3 consists of 13 residues. The CDR3 DNA sequence: TGCGCCAGCAGCCAAGGTTTTCTATCACCCCTCCACTTT. Residues: CASSQGFLSPLHF.

The chain combines TRBV6-5 with TRBJ2-5; D is perhaps TRBD1 (6 bases). Trimming left V 0 bases short and J 5 bases short, with 16 bases between. CDR1 and CDR2 (germline): MNHEY, SVGAGI. The CDR3 is made up of 16 amino acids. The CDR3 DNA sequence: TGTGCCAGCAGTTACTCGGGGGCTCGGGGACGCGAGACCCAGTACTTC. Translated, it gives CASSYSGARGRETQYF.

V usage is TRBV7-9 and J usage is TRBJ2-5; D ambiguous. Germline loops: CDR1 SEHNR, CDR2 FQNEAQ (reference sequence). V was trimmed by 3 bases and J by 2 bases, leaving 4 bases between them. The CDR3 runs to 12 residues. CDR3 in DNA: TGTGCCAGCAGCTTCAGTCAAGAGACCCAGTACTTC. Protein: CASSFSQETQYF. Supplemented by reference TRBV7-9 and TRBJ2-5, the full variable domain reads DTGVSQNPRHKITKRGQNVTFRCDPISEHNRLYWYRQTLGQGPEFLTYFQNEAQLEKSRLLSDRFSAERPKGSFSTLEIQRTEQGDSAMYLCASSFSQETQYFGPGTRLLVL.

The V call is TRBV2, the J call TRBJ2-3, with D perhaps TRBD1 (6 bases). Between the trimmed V and J ends, which lost 6 bases and 8 bases, there was a span of 12 bases. The germline V gene encodes CDR1 SNHLY and CDR2 FYNNEI. The CDR3 runs 12 residues. CDR3 in DNA: TGTGCCAGCAGAATAACAGGGTTTACGCAGTATTTT. Translation: CASRITGFTQYF.

The chain has TRBV29-1 and TRBJ1-1; D unclear. The CDR3 has 14 amino acids. Per germline, CDR1 SQVTM and CDR2 ANQGSEA. Trimming left V 4 bases short and J 8 bases short, with 20 bases between. CDR3 in amino acids: CSVAKTGNLIEAFF. Written as DNA, the CDR3 is TGCAGCGTTGCGAAAACCGGGAATCTAATCGAAGCTTTCTTT.

The gene calls are TRBV6-4 and TRBJ1-2; tentative D call: TRBD1 (5 bases). Germline CDR1 MRHNA, CDR2 SNTAGT. The ends were cut back, 7 bases at V and 6 bases at J, with 15 bases in the middle. The CDR3 covers 13 residues. The CDR3 here is CASNTGGGDGYTF. CDR3 coding DNA: TGTGCCAGCAACACCGGTGGGGGGGATGGCTACACCTTC.

This sequence joins TRBV5-1 and TRBJ2-7; the D is unclear. CDR1 is SGHRS and CDR2 is YFSETQ in the germline V gene. The CDR3 covers 15 residues. V lost 4 bases, J lost 2 bases, and 16 bases lay in between. The CDR3 DNA reads TGCGCCAGCAGCCCCCGAGAGGCTTTCGCCTACGAGCAGTACTTC. Its translation: CASSPREAFAYEQYF. The entire variable domain, with the rest obtained from reference TRBV5-1 and TRBJ2-7, is as follows: KAGVTQTPRYLIKTRGQQVTLSCSPISGHRSVSWYQQTPGQGLQFLFEYFSETQRNKGNFPGRFSGRQFSNSRSEMNVSTLELGDSALYLCASSPREAFAYEQYFGPGTRLTVT.

This rearrangement joins TRBV27 to TRBJ2-3; TRBD1 is a possible D gene (5 bases). CDR3 length: 15 residues. V gave up 2 bases and J gave up 0 bases, with 9 bases separating them. Germline CDR1 is MNHEY and CDR2 is SMNVEV (reference sequence). In DNA form, the CDR3 reads TGTGCCAGCAGTTTAAAGGGGTCTAGCACAGATACGCAGTATTTT. This sequence encodes CASSLKGSSTDTQYF.

This chain joins TRBV6-2 or TRBV6-3 and TRBJ1-4, with no clear D. The length of the CDR3 is 13 residues. CDR1 is MNHEY, CDR2 SVGEGT, per germline. Trimming removed 1 base at V and 11 bases at J, with 11 bases between. CDR3 region: CASSYFGFAKLFF. CDR3 bases: TGTGCCAGCAGTTACTTCGGGTTTGCGAAACTGTTTTTT.

This chain uses TRBV6-5 with TRBJ1-1; 7 bases line up with TRBD1. The CDR3 runs to 10 residues. V was clipped by 10 bases and J by 7 bases; unmatched bases: 3. Germline assignment: CDR1 MNHEY and CDR2 SVGAGI. The CDR3 coding sequence is TGTGCCACCGACAGGGTTGAAGCTTTCTTT. Its translation: CATDRVEAFF.

The chain uses TRBV12-3 or TRBV12-4 and TRBJ1-3; D may be TRBD1 (6 bases). CDR3 size: 13 residues. Deletions cut 5 bases from V and 9 bases from J, with 14 bases between. The CDR3 nucleotides are TGTGCCAGCAGTATCACAGGGAGCGGCACCATATATTTT. Its translation: CASSITGSGTIYF.

This rearrangement joins TRBV20-1 to TRBJ2-1; the match to TRBD1 covers 9 bases. The CDR3 length is 15 residues. V lost 3 bases to trimming and J lost 3 bases; unmatched junction nucleotides: 6. Germline-derived CDR1 and CDR2 are DFQATT and SNEGSKA (reference sequence). CDR3 sequence: CSASGQGNHYNEQFF. The CDR3 DNA reads TGCAGTGCTAGTGGACAGGGGAACCACTACAATGAGCAGTTCTTC.

This clone was seen a single time. V gene TRBV7-8 combines with J gene TRBJ2-5; D uncertain. Germline CDR1 and CDR2: SGHVS and FQNEAQ. The CDR3 is made up of 13 amino acids. The V end was cut by 5 bases, the J end by 0 bases, with 7 bases between. CDR3 protein: CASSPNNQETQYF. The DNA of the CDR3 is TGTGCCAGCAGCCCCAACAACCAAGAGACCCAGTACTTC. Based on the CDR3 plus reference TRBV7-8 and TRBJ2-5, the full variable domain is GAGVSQSPRYKVAKRGQDVALRCDPISGHVSLFWYQQALGQGPEFLTYFQNEAQLDKSGLPSDRFFAERPEGSVSTLKIQRTQQEDSAVYLCASSPNNQETQYFGPGTRLLVL.

The chain has TRBV4-2 and TRBJ1-1, with unresolved D. Trimming cost V 3 bases and J 0 bases, with 11 bases left between them. CDR1 is LGHNA, CDR2 YNFKEQ, per germline. The CDR3 has 15 amino acids. The CDR3 coding sequence is TGTGCCAGCAGCCAGCGAAATCTCATGAACACTGAAGCTTTCTTT. Translation: CASSQRNLMNTEAFF.

This clone was seen a handful of times. This rearrangement joins TRBV4-1 to TRBJ1-3; 9 bases agree with TRBD1. The CDR3 spans 16 residues. Looked up from germline, CDR1 is MGHRA and CDR2 is YSYEKL. The ends lost 2 bases at V and 4 bases at J; junction bases unmatched: 6. The CDR3 sequence is CASSQHPGTGGNTIYF. The CDR3 coding sequence is TGCGCCAGCAGCCAACACCCCGGGACAGGGGGAAACACCATATATTTT.

The chain combines TRBV4-3 with TRBJ2-7; D uncertain. V was trimmed by 0 bases and J by 6 bases, leaving 15 bases between them. Germline CDR1 is LGHNA and CDR2 is YSLEER. The CDR3 extends over 15 amino acids. The CDR3 nucleotides read TGCGCCAGCAGCCAAGATTCAATCCAGGCGTCCGAGCAGTACTTC. Protein product: CASSQDSIQASEQYF.

This sequence joins TRBV19 and TRBJ1-5, with D uncertain. Trimming pared 0 bases from V and 7 bases from J, leaving 10 bases between. Germline V gene lookup returns CDR1 LNHDA and CDR2 SQIVND (reference sequence). The CDR3 consists of 14 residues. The CDR3: CASSIDSFGQPQHF. The CDR3 DNA reads as TGTGCCAGTAGTATAGATTCGTTCGGGCAGCCCCAGCATTTT.

This clone has more than one count but fewer than ten. V usage is TRBV11-1 and J usage is TRBJ2-7; 10 bases fit TRBD1. The CDR3 loop spans 16 amino acids. Germline V CDR1 and CDR2: SGHAT, FQDESV (reference sequence). Trimming at V came to 3 bases and at J to 5 bases, leaving 10 bases not matched to a gene. The CDR3 DNA reads as TGTGCCAGCAGCTTCCAGGAGGGACAGGGGTCGGACGAGCAGTACTTC. Amino acid sequence: CASSFQEGQGSDEQYF.